These 14 T cell receptor beta chains were all obtained from the same sample, sequenced in a study of neurological immune-mediated disorders. TCRdb itself ran the 5' RACE reads through MiXCR, one entry per CDR3 protein. Found here are about 50,000 distinct CDR3 sequences, around a sixth of them singletons; the top ten hold more than 3.5%. Input material: PBMCs. The receptor source for this set is a man aged 55 to 70 in good health.

The chain couples TRBV12-3 or TRBV12-4 to TRBJ2-2; either TRBD1 or TRBD2 may supply D (5 bases each). The CDR3 totals 15 residues. Trimming shortened V by 6 bases and J by 7 bases, and 18 bases separated the two germline ends. DNA for the CDR3: TGTGCCAGCAGCTCCCCCGAGGGGTATAGCGGGGAGCTGTTTTTT. Protein: CASSSPEGYSGELFF.

This clonotype came up many times. V and J are TRBV29-1 and TRBJ2-1, with TRBD2 identical over 12 bases. Germline V gene lookup returns CDR1 SQVTM and CDR2 ANQGSEA. The CDR3 runs to 16 residues. The J segment lost 6 bases and the V segment lost 3 bases, leaving 9 bases of the junction unmatched. CDR3 bases: TGCAGCGTTGATGGGAGACTAGCGGGGGAGGCCAATGAGCAGTTCTTC. It specifies CSVDGRLAGEANEQFF.

This clonotype was seen repeatedly, ten times or more. This rearrangement joins TRBV2 to TRBJ2-7; D is possibly TRBD1 (6 bases). V lost 6 bases, J lost 4 bases, and 10 bases lay in between. The CDR3 consists of 12 residues. CDR1 SNHLY and CDR2 FYNNEI come from the germline V gene. CDR3 amino acids: CASRGHKYEQYF. The CDR3 DNA follows: TGTGCCAGCAGGGGACACAAGTACGAGCAGTACTTC.

This clonotype showed up many times. V and J are TRBV29-1 and TRBJ2-2; possibly TRBD1 for D (6 bases). The CDR3 runs 14 residues. Trimming took 8 bases from V and 0 from J, leaving 13 bases between them. CDR1 is SQVTM, CDR2 ANQGSEA, per germline. This chain's CDR3 is CSTPGTTNTGELFF. In DNA form, the CDR3 reads TGCAGCACTCCCGGGACAACGAACACCGGGGAGCTGTTTTTT.

This clonotype came up many times. This chain joins TRBV7-2 and TRBJ1-6, with 8 bases lining up with TRBD1. The CDR3 has 14 residues. With 5 bases clipped from V and 8 bases from J, the junction kept 5 bases outside the gene matches. The germline gives CDR1 SGHTA, CDR2 FQGNSA. CDR3 nucleotide sequence: TGTGCCAGCAGCCATACAGGGGGACATTCACCCCTCCACTTT. Protein: CASSHTGGHSPLHF.

In this sample, this clonotype turned up many times. Possible read error: a much larger clone is one base away. The chain is built from TRBV7-9 and TRBJ2-7, with TRBD2 as a possible D gene (5 bases). V shed 5 bases and J shed 5 bases, with 13 bases lying between them. Germline CDR1 reads SEHNR; CDR2 reads FQNEAQ (reference sequence). The length of the CDR3 is 13 residues. The CDR3 nucleotides read TGTGCCAGCAGCCCGAGGGTTTCCCACGAGCAGTACTTC. This translates into CASSPRVSHEQYF.

This clonotype was seen ten or more times. V usage is TRBV6-6 and J usage is TRBJ1-6; 8 bases are shared with TRBD1. The CDR3 totals 14 residues. The junction had 8 bases not matched to a gene; V was cut back by 6 bases and J by 10 bases. Germline CDR1 MNHNY, CDR2 SVGAGI (reference sequence). CDR3 amino acids: CASSRGQGESPLHF. DNA for the CDR3: TGTGCCAGCAGCAGGGGGCAAGGGGAGTCACCCCTCCACTTT.

This clonotype has ten or more counts. The chain has TRBV20-1 and TRBJ2-5; 7 bases agree with TRBD1. The trim removed 6 bases at V and 5 bases at J, leaving 9 bases unmatched. The V gene's germline CDR1 is DFQATT and CDR2 SNEGSKA (reference sequence). The CDR3 sequence is 13 residues long. CDR3 DNA: TGCAGTGCCCAACAGACAGGGATGGAGACCCAGTACTTC. Protein sequence: CSAQQTGMETQYF.

This clonotype has at least ten counts. V is TRBV4-1 and J is TRBJ1-3, with D uncertain. V was cut by 0 bases and J by 0 bases, with 9 bases left in between. CDR3 length: 16 amino acids. Germline CDR1 is MGHRA and CDR2 is YSYEKL. The CDR3 reads CASSQDRTASGNTIYF. The DNA of the CDR3 is TGCGCCAGCAGCCAAGACCGAACAGCCTCTGGAAACACCATATATTTT.

The table lists this clonotype with many counts. The rearrangement joins TRBV5-1 to TRBJ2-1; 14 positions match TRBD2. The germline V gene has CDR1 SGHRS and CDR2 YFSETQ. The CDR3 loop spans 20 amino acids. V was pared by 0 bases and J by 1 base, with 9 bases of the junction left unmatched. The CDR3 coding sequence is TGCGCCAGCAGCTTGGGACTAGCGGGAGGGCCCGTGGCGTCCTACAATGAGCAGTTCTTC. It encodes CASSLGLAGGPVASYNEQFF.

This clonotype has at least ten counts. This rearrangement joins TRBV7-3 to TRBJ2-1; no reliable D call. This CDR3 comprises 15 residues. Germline V CDR1 and CDR2: SGHTA, FQGTGA. Between the trimmed V and J ends, which lost 3 bases and 0 bases, there was a span of 9 bases. The CDR3 loop reads CASSFGSSSYNEQFF. CDR3 sequence (DNA): TGTGCCAGCAGCTTTGGGTCCAGCTCCTACAATGAGCAGTTCTTC.

This clonotype was counted at least ten times. The rearrangement uses TRBV20-1 and TRBJ1-6, with D possibly TRBD1 on 5 matching bases. In germline, CDR1 is DFQATT, CDR2 SNEGSKA (reference sequence). The CDR3 is 16 amino acids. V was clipped by 0 bases and J by 5 bases, with 14 bases between them. The CDR3 spells CSARDYSGGDNSPLHF. The CDR3 DNA reads TGCAGTGCTAGAGATTATTCGGGGGGAGATAATTCACCCCTCCACTTT.

This clonotype was counted at least ten times. The chain joins TRBV5-1 to TRBJ2-7, with 8 bases that match TRBD1. This CDR3 region has 16 residues. Germline lookup yields CDR1 SGHRS and CDR2 YFSETQ. With 4 bases clipped from V and 6 bases from J, the junction kept 15 bases outside the gene matches. Here the CDR3 DNA reads TGCGCCAGCAGCAACACCCTGGACAGGGAGCTTCCCGAGCAGTACTTC. It specifies CASSNTLDRELPEQYF.

This clonotype was seen at least ten times. This chain connects TRBV20-1 to TRBJ2-3; 8 bases are shared with TRBD2. Unmatched junction bases numbered 2, after V lost 0 bases and J lost 0 bases. The CDR3 spans 15 residues. Looked up from germline, CDR1 is DFQATT and CDR2 is SNEGSKA (reference sequence). The CDR3 spells CSARESSGSTDTQYF. In nucleotides, the CDR3 is TGCAGTGCTAGAGAGTCTAGCGGGAGCACAGATACGCAGTATTTT.